Listed below are T cell receptor beta chains from one sample, sequenced in a study of blood T cell repertoires in COVID-19. The repertoire was sequenced with immunoSEQ multiplex PCR; TCRdb's copy has only in-frame clones and lacks some. This sample carries fewer than 60,000 clones, under 90% of them seen once, and the ten largest clones take approximately 10%. The specimen was peripheral blood. These receptor sequences come from an elderly man with COVID-19, enrolled during active disease. Both conserved end residues are part of each CDR3. Fields, in order: J gene, V gene, clone size, D gene, CDR3 DNA, CDR3 protein. The D gene is left open where the match is weak. Some rows mark clone size as missing; the rest say once, few, many or name a class of expanded clone.

TRBJ2-5 | TRBV19 | . | TRBD1 | TGTGCCAGTAGTATGCGACAGGGATCCCAAGAGACCCAGTACTTC | CASSMRQGSQETQYF
TRBJ2-1 | TRBV10-3 | . | . | TGTGCCATCAGTGACTCGGGAAATGAGCAGTTCTTC | CAISDSGNEQFF
TRBJ1-1 | TRBV4-3 | . | TRBD1 | TGCGCCAGCAGCCAAGCTTGGGACAGGGGTCCGAGTAACACTGAAGCTTTCTTT | CASSQAWDRGPSNTEAFF
TRBJ2-5 | TRBV5-6 | . | . | TGTGCCAGCAGCCTGGTGGGTGAGAGGGAAAAAGAGACCCAGTACTTC | CASSLVGEREKETQYF
TRBJ1-2 | TRBV7-9 | . | . | TGTGCCAGCAGCCCAAGCGGGCCCGCAGGCTACACCTTC | CASSPSGPAGYTF
TRBJ2-1 | TRBV6-5 | few | . | TGTGCCAGCAGTTACTCAACCCCTCAAGGGGAGTTCTTC | CASSYSTPQGEFF
TRBJ2-3 | TRBV19 | . | TRBD2 | TGTGCCAGTAGCCTATTAGCGGGGGGGCCATTATTAGCAGATACGCAGTATTTT | CASSLLAGGPLLADTQYF
TRBJ1-2 | TRBV5-1 | few | TRBD1 | TGCGCCAGCAGCATGGGGACAGAACAAGGCTACACCTTC | CASSMGTEQGYTF
TRBJ2-4 | TRBV10-1 | . | TRBD1 | TGCGCCAGCAGTGCGACAGGGTTTGGCGAAAACATTCAGTACTTC | CASSATGFGENIQYF
TRBJ2-5 | TRBV18 | . | TRBD1 | TGTGCCAGCTCAACCCGAACAGGGGAAGAGACCCAGTACTTC | CASSTRTGEETQYF
TRBJ2-5 | TRBV5-1 | . | TRBD2 | TGCGCCAGCAGCAGAGGGACTACGGGGGAGACCCAGTACTTC | CASSRGTTGETQYF
TRBJ2-3 | TRBV11-3 | . | . | TGTGCCAGCAGCTACGCTAGCAGGGATACGCAGTATTTT | CASSYASRDTQYF
TRBJ1-2 | TRBV4-3 | . | TRBD1 | TGCGCCAGCAGCCAAGTTTTTCAGGGGGTTGATGGCTACACCTTC | CASSQVFQGVDGYTF
TRBJ1-2 | TRBV7-9 | . | . | TGTGCCAGCAGCTTAGAAGAGGGAGTGGGCTATGGCTACACCTTC | CASSLEEGVGYGYTF
TRBJ1-2 | TRBV10-3 | . | . | TGTGCCATCAGTGAACAGGTCTATGGCTACACCTTC | CAISEQVYGYTF
TRBJ2-6 | TRBV30 | . | TRBD1 | TGTGCCAGGGGGCGCCGGGCTGGGGCCAACGTCCTGACTTTC | CARGRRAGANVLTF
TRBJ1-2 | TRBV4-2 | . | TRBD1 | TGTGCCAGCAGCCAATCGGGACAGACCGGAGGCTATGGCTACACCTTC | CASSQSGQTGGYGYTF
TRBJ1-5 | TRBV6-1 | . | . | TGTGCCAGCAGTGACCTCGAAACGAGGGTGAGCAATCAGCCCCAGCATTTT | CASSDLETRVSNQPQHF
TRBJ1-2 | TRBV4-3 | . | . | TGCGCCAGCAGCCAAGATCAGGGCAGGATAGGCTACACCTTC | CASSQDQGRIGYTF
TRBJ2-5 | TRBV12-5 | once | TRBD1 | TGTGCTAGTGGTCTCGGGACAGCAGAAGAGACCCAGTACTTC | CASGLGTAEETQYF
TRBJ1-6 | TRBV9 | once | TRBD1 | TGTGCCAGCAGCGCACAGGGGGGATCACCCCTCCACTTT | CASSAQGGSPLHF
TRBJ1-5 | TRBV6-5 | . | TRBD1 | TGTGCCAGCAGTTGGACAGGGGCGACAGATCAGCCCCAGCATTTT | CASSWTGATDQPQHF
TRBJ1-4 | TRBV27 | few | TRBD1 | TGTGCCAGCAGTTTAACAGGGGGCCGGTTGGACGAAAAACTGTTTTTT | CASSLTGGRLDEKLFF
TRBJ2-5 | TRBV7-9 | . | . | TGTGCCAGCAGCTTAGCGGCAGGCTTGGAGACCCAGTACTTC | CASSLAAGLETQYF
TRBJ2-7 | TRBV7-9 | . | TRBD1 | TGTGCCAGCAGTATACAGGGGGCAAACTACGAGCAGTACTTC | CASSIQGANYEQYF
TRBJ1-2 | TRBV5-1 | . | . | TGCGCCAGCAGCTTGGCCCAGGGGACCACGGGGGGCTACACCTTC | CASSLAQGTTGGYTF
TRBJ1-4 | TRBV5-1 | . | TRBD1 | TGCGCCAGCAGACCGGACAGGGCGAATGAAAAACTGTTTTTT | CASRPDRANEKLFF
TRBJ1-2 | TRBV9 | . | TRBD1 | TGTGCCAGCAGCGTCCGGGACAGGGTCGCCTACACCTTC | CASSVRDRVAYTF
TRBJ1-6 | TRBV21-1 | . | . | TGTGCCAGCAGCAAAGCCCAGGGTTCGGCACCCCTCCACTTT | CASSKAQGSAPLHF
TRBJ1-5 | TRBV28 | once | TRBD1 | TGTGCCAGCAGATCAGGGGGCCCACAGGTAACCCAGCATTTT | CASRSGGPQVTQHF
TRBJ2-2 | TRBV10-1 | . | TRBD2 | TGCGCCAGCAGGACGGGACTAGCGGGAGGGGAGCTGTTTTTT | CASRTGLAGGELFF
TRBJ1-2 | TRBV18 | . | . | TGTGCCAGCTCACCAGGGTCATTAGGAGAGGATGGCTACACCTTC | CASSPGSLGEDGYTF
TRBJ2-2 | TRBV7-2 | . | TRBD2 | TGTGCCAGCAGCTCGCCGGGACTAGACACCGGGGAGCTGTTTTTT | CASSSPGLDTGELFF
TRBJ1-1 | TRBV9 | few | . | TGTGCCAGCAGCACAATGCCCTTCCCCGACACTGAAGCTTTCTTT | CASSTMPFPDTEAFF
TRBJ2-7 | TRBV28 | . | . | TGTGCCAGCAGAAACCTGCCGGGACAATCTACCTACGAGCAGTACTTC | CASRNLPGQSTYEQYF
TRBJ1-1 | TRBV7-2 | . | . | TGTGCCAGCAGCTTAAGACAGGTGAGCACTGAAGCTTTCTTT | CASSLRQVSTEAFF
TRBJ2-2 | TRBV4-3 | . | . | TGCGCCAGCAGCCGTCGTACCGGGGAGCTGTTTTTT | CASSRRTGELFF
TRBJ2-2 | TRBV19 | few | . | TGTGCCAGTACGCCCAGACAGACCTACACCGGGGAGCTGTTTTTT | CASTPRQTYTGELFF
TRBJ2-1 | TRBV6-2/TRBV6-3 | once | TRBD2 | TGTGCCAGCAGTTATTCCGGGACTAGCGGGAGATTGGCCAATGAGCAGTTCTTC | CASSYSGTSGRLANEQFF
TRBJ1-4 | TRBV5-1 | . | TRBD1 | TGCGCCAGCAGCTCTCCCGGGACAGGGAATGAAAAACTGTTTTTT | CASSSPGTGNEKLFF
TRBJ1-3 | TRBV4-3 | . | . | TGCGCCAGCAGCCAAGCTCAGCCCTCCAGAGGGGGAAACACCATATATTTT | CASSQAQPSRGGNTIYF
TRBJ1-6 | TRBV6-5 | . | . | TGTGCCAGCAGTTACGCACCCCCGAGGGATAATTCACCCCTCCACTTT | CASSYAPPRDNSPLHF
TRBJ2-5 | TRBV19 | . | TRBD1 | TGTGCCAGTAGGGACAGGGGTAGTGGGACCCAGTACTTC | CASRDRGSGTQYF
TRBJ1-1 | TRBV28 | once | . | TGTGCCAGCAGATCCACCGGGGACACTGAAGCTTTCTTT | CASRSTGDTEAFF
TRBJ1-4 | TRBV5-8 | few | . | TGTGCCAGCAGCTTGAAAGTTGGCGGGAACGAAAAACTGTTTTTT | CASSLKVGGNEKLFF
TRBJ1-1 | TRBV5-5 | . | TRBD1 | TGTGCCAGCAGCTTCCGGTGGGGGACAGGGATGAACACTGAAGCTTTCTTT | CASSFRWGTGMNTEAFF
TRBJ1-1 | TRBV19 | . | TRBD1 | TGTGCCAGTAGTATGGGACAGGGGTGGAACACTGAAGCTTTCTTT | CASSMGQGWNTEAFF
TRBJ1-2 | TRBV7-3 | few | . | TGTGCCAGCAGCCTAGAGGGTCCGGTGGAAGGCTACACCTTC | CASSLEGPVEGYTF
TRBJ1-5 | TRBV24-1 | . | TRBD1 | TGTGCCACCAGTGGCGGGACAGGGGGAAGGGGTCAGCCCCAGCATTTT | CATSGGTGGRGQPQHF
TRBJ2-3 | TRBV4-3 | . | . | TGCGCCAGCAGCCAAGGCGGAACGCAGTATTTT | CASSQGGTQYF
TRBJ1-5 | TRBV24-1 | once | . | TGTGCCACCGGGCCGAGAGGCGGGGACGGTAGCAATCAGCCCCAGCATTTT | CATGPRGGDGSNQPQHF
TRBJ2-7 | TRBV19 | . | TRBD1 | TGTGCCAGTAGTGCTCGGACAGGGAGCAACTACGAGCAGTACTTC | CASSARTGSNYEQYF
TRBJ2-2 | TRBV5-6 | once | . | TGTGCCAGCAGCTTGGGGACAGCTTCGTCGGGGGAGCTGTTTTTT | CASSLGTASSGELFF
TRBJ2-1 | TRBV29-1 | . | . | TGCAGCGTTGAAGATCCATCCGGGGCGGGGTACAATGAGCAGTTCTTC | CSVEDPSGAGYNEQFF